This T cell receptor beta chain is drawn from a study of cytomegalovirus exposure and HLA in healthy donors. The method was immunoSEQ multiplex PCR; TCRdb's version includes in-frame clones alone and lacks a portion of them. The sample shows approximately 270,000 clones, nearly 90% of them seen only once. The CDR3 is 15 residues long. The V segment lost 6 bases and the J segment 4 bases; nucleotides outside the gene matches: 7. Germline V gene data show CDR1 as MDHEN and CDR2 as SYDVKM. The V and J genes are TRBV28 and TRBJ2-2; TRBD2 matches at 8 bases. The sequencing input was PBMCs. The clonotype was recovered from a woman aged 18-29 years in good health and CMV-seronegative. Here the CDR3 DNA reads TGTGCCAGCAGCCCGGGGGGGGGCCCCACCGGGGAGCTGTTTTTT. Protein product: CASSPGGGPTGELFF.